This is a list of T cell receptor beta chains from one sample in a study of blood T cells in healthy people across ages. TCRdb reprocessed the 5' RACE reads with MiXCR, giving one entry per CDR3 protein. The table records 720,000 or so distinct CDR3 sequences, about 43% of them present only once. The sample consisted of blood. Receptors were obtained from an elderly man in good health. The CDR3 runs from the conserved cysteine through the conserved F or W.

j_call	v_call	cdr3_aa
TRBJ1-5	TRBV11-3	CASSLDWGQLYNQPQHF
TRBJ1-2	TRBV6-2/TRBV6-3	CASSRGGWNYGYTF
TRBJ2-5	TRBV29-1	CSTDRGTNEQYF
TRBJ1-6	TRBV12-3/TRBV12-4	CASSNGRNLPPLHF
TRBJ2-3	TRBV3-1	CASRQIENTQYF
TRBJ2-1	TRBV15	CATSRGGPASGRDSEQFF
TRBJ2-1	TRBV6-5	CASSTGTSGSYNEQFF
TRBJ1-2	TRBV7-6	CASSSQGQGRGYTF
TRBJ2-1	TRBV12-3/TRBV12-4	CASSFRTSGRFSYNEQFF
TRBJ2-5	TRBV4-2	CASSQGTSDQETQYF
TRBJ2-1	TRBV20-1	CSAPPAGGSSYNEQFF
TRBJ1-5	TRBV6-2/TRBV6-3	CASSYLGQSFNQPQHF
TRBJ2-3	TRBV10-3	CAISATGKDTQYF
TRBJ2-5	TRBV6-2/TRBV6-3	CASSKPAQETQYF
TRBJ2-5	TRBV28	CASSLLGSQETQYF
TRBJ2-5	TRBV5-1	CASSPGALETQYF
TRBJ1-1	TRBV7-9	CASSLELVGTEAFF
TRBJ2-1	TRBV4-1	CASSQMTGLGYEQFF
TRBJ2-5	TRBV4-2	CASSQDRGRDQETQYF
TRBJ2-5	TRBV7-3	CASRSGTGVQETQYF
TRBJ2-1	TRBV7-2	CASSSNRGTEYNEQFF
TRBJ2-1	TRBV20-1	CSARDRLAGSYNEQFF
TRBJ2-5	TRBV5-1	CASSSTAVSRETQYF
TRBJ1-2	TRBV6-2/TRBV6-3	CASSYPASSVGYTF
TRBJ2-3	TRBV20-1	CSAIQGAGTDTQYF
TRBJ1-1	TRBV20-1	CSARAPGDYVTEAFF
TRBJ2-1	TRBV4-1	CASSQERYFGQDEQFF
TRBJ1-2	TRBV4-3	CASSQDVSTGYYGYTF
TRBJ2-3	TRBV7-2	CASSVRDRGTDTQYF
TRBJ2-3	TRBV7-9	CASSVLQGSQITDTQYF
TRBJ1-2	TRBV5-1	CASSLYRTNYGYTF
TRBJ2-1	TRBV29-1	CSVEDLGRGPNEQFF
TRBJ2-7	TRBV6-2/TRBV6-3	CASRSTGRGYNEQYF
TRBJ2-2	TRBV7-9	CASRFKGGMSAGELFF
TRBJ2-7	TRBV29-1	CSGRSGKYEQYF
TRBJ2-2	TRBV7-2	CASSLGRRRGGPGELFF
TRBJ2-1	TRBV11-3	CASSPYLSYNEQFF
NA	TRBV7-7	CASSKRSGGPQETQYF
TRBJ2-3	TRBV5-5	CASSLASDRADTQYF
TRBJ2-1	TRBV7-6	CASSGLAGDSEQFF
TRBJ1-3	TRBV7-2	CASSPGLRNSGNTIYF
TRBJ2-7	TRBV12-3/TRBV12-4	CASSPGTSGRWSHEQYF
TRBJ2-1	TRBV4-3	CASSQGVDLAVTGEQFF
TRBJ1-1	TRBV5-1	CASGLGRSEAFF
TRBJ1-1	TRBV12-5	CASDKNTEAFF
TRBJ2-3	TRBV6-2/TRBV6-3	CASSQFGGATDTQYF
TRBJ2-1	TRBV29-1	CSVEPTGLAGSYNEQFF
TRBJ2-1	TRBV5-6	CASSLGFPGRQQFF
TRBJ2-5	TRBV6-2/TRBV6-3	CASGQGQRQATQYF